The next 10 T cell receptor beta chains were all read from a single sample in a study of T cells in Graves' hyperthyroidism and ophthalmopathy. TCR beta CDR3 sequences were amplified from RNA transcripts. HTBI primers drove first-round RT-PCR of the TCR CDR3. TCRdb recomputed calls from the multiplex PCR reads with MiXCR, one row per CDR3 protein. The profile shows hundreds of thousands of distinct CDR3 sequences, about 22% of them singletons. Sequencing was performed on blood. Receptors were obtained from a woman aged 65 to 85 with Graves' ophthalmopathy.

The J gene is TRBJ2-7, the V gene TRBV15, with 8 bases matching TRBD2. Germline-derived CDR1 and CDR2 are LNHNV and YYDKDF (reference sequence). Trimming at V came to 3 bases and at J to 3 bases, leaving 4 bases not matched to a gene. The CDR3 has 14 amino acids. The CDR3: CATSSSGNRYEQYF. CDR3 nucleotide sequence: TGTGCCACCAGCAGTAGCGGGAATCGCTACGAGCAGTACTTC. The entire variable domain, with the rest obtained from reference TRBV15 and TRBJ2-7, is as follows: DAMVIQNPRYQVTQFGKPVTLSCSQTLNHNVMYWYQQKSSQAPKLLFHYYDKDFNNEADTPDNFQSRRPNTSFCFLDIRSPGLGDTAMYLCATSSSGNRYEQYFGPGTRLTVT.

This clonotype was seen ten or more times. The chain employs TRBV2 and TRBJ2-3, with no clear D. The CDR3 runs 13 residues. The germline gives CDR1 SNHLY, CDR2 FYNNEI. Trimming pared 7 bases from V and 10 bases from J, leaving 18 bases between. CDR3 nucleotide sequence: TGTGCCAGCATCGAACATCCCCCGTCCGCGCAGTATTTT. It yields the protein CASIEHPPSAQYF. Full variable domain (missing parts from reference TRBV2 and TRBJ2-3): EPEVTQTPSHQVTQMGQEVILRCVPISNHLYFYWYRQILGQKVEFLVSFYNNEISEKSEIFDDQFSVERPDGSNFTLKIRSTKLEDSAMYFCASIEHPPSAQYFGPGTRLTVL.

This clonotype was recorded a few times. This chain uses TRBV7-3 with TRBJ2-5; 8 bases align to TRBD1. The J segment lost 3 bases and the V segment lost 2 bases, leaving 8 bases of the junction unmatched. This CDR3 comprises 16 residues. In germline, CDR1 is SGHTA, CDR2 FQGTGA. The chain's CDR3 is CASSLLPAGGEETQYF. CDR3 sequence (DNA): TGTGCCAGCAGCTTACTTCCGGCAGGGGGCGAAGAGACCCAGTACTTC.

The V and J genes are TRBV5-1 and TRBJ2-3; tentatively, D is TRBD2 (5 bases). This CDR3 has 12 amino acids. V was pared by 0 bases and J by 8 bases, with 7 bases between. Germline V gene data show CDR1 as SGHRS and CDR2 as YFSETQ. CDR3 region: CASSLAEGTQYF. Here the CDR3 DNA reads TGCGCCAGCAGCTTGGCTGAGGGTACGCAGTATTTT.

The chain has TRBV13 and TRBJ1-6, with D perhaps matching TRBD1 (5 bases). Trimming left V 0 bases short and J 6 bases short, with 9 bases between. CDR1 PRHDT and CDR2 FYEKMQ come from the germline V gene (reference sequence). This CDR3 contains 15 residues. CDR3 bases: TGTGCCAGCAGCTTAGGAGGGGTTGGTAATTCACCCCTCCACTTT. Translating gives CASSLGGVGNSPLHF.

This clonotype has a count of ten or more. The V and J genes are TRBV15 and TRBJ1-5; a possible D gene is TRBD1 (5 bases). V was cut by 0 bases and J by 11 bases, with 17 bases left in between. The germline V gene has CDR1 LNHNV and CDR2 YYDKDF (reference sequence). CDR3 length: 15 amino acids. The CDR3 DNA is TGTGCCACCAGCAGAGATTTGAGGGGACCTAGGGCCCAGCATTTT. It translates to CATSRDLRGPRAQHF.

This clonotype was picked up many times. The rearrangement uses TRBV2 and TRBJ2-3; D may be TRBD1 or TRBD2 (5 bases each). Per the germline V gene, CDR1 is SNHLY and CDR2 is FYNNEI. This CDR3 is 15 amino acids long. V shed 6 bases and J shed 4 bases, with 17 bases lying between them. In DNA form, the CDR3 reads TGTGCCAGCAGGGCAGGGACCCAGGGACCAGATACGCAGTATTTT. Its protein is CASRAGTQGPDTQYF.

This clonotype was detected only a few times. This sequence joins TRBV19 and TRBJ1-1, with D unclear. The V end was cut by 2 bases, the J end by 1 base, with 5 bases between. The CDR3 extends over 13 amino acids. CDR1 LNHDA and CDR2 SQIVND come from the germline V gene (reference sequence). Written as DNA, the CDR3 is TGTGCCAGTAGTATAAACGGGAACACTGAAGCTTTCTTT. Its translation: CASSINGNTEAFF.

The chain recombines TRBV4-1 with TRBJ2-1; 7 nucleotides match TRBD2. Germline V lookup: CDR1 MGHRA, CDR2 YSYEKL. This CDR3 contains 17 residues. With V trimmed by 1 base and J by 5 bases, 11 bases remained unmatched. CDR3: CASSQGRQRDPHNEQFF. The CDR3 DNA is TGCGCCAGCAGCCAAGGAAGGCAGCGGGACCCCCACAATGAGCAGTTCTTC.

J is TRBJ2-7 and V is TRBV5-4; D call uncertain. V lost 0 bases to trimming and J lost 7 bases, with 11 bases between them. The CDR3 covers 13 residues. CDR1 is SGHNT and CDR2 is YYREEE in the germline V gene (reference sequence). CDR3 DNA sequence: TGTGCCAGCAGCTTGGTCGGCAGTCGGGAGCAGTACTTC. Protein sequence: CASSLVGSREQYF.